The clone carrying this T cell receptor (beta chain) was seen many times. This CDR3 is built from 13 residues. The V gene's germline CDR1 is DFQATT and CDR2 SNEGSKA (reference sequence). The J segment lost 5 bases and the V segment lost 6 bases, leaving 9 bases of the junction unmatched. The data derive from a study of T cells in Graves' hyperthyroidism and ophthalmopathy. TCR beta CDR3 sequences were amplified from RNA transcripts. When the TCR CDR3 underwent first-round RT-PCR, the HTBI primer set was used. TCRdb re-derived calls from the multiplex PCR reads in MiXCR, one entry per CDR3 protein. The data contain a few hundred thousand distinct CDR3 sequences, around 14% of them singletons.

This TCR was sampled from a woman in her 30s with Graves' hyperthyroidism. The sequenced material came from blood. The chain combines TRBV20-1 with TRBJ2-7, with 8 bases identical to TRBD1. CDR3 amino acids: CSAHHRGSDEQYF. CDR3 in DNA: TGCAGTGCCCACCACAGGGGGAGCGACGAGCAGTACTTC.